This T cell receptor (beta chain) comes out of a study of patients and donors after allogeneic stem cell transplantation. One entry per CDR3 protein, called by TCRdb with MiXCR from the RT-PCR reads. The sample lists about a million distinct CDR3 sequences, roughly 18% occurring once. Germline V lookup: CDR1 DFQATT, CDR2 SNEGSKA (reference sequence). The CDR3 contains 13 residues. This clonotype has a handful of counts. The V gene is TRBV20-1, the J gene TRBJ1-1; D perhaps matches TRBD1 (6 bases). The source is a human donor who was either an allogeneic HSCT recipient or a stem cell or donor lymphocyte infusion donor (not recorded which). It is not recorded whose cells these are; they may come from a transplant donor. The sample was blood, either unsorted or a sorted T cell fraction (not recorded which). The CDR3 region has the DNA TGCAAGGGGTGGGGGCTTGTGAACACTGAAGCTTTCTTT. It translates to CKGWGLVNTEAFF.